This T cell receptor beta chain was observed in a study of blood T cell repertoires in COVID-19. Measured with immunoSEQ multiplex PCR; TCRdb has only the in-frame clones, and not every one. The profile covers approximately 210,000 clones, with roughly 77% appearing a single time and less than 20% taken by the ten largest. With 1 base clipped from V and 11 bases from J, the junction kept 7 bases outside the gene matches. The CDR3 spans 13 residues. Germline assignment: CDR1 MGHRA and CDR2 YSYEKL. The study drew participants aged about 18 to 95 years from roughly 25 US areas. Cohort assignment relied on participant-reported clinical history.

This TCR was recovered from a woman aged 50 to 60 with acute COVID-19. Source material: PBMCs or T cells enriched from blood (not recorded which). The genes are TRBV4-1 and TRBJ1-1; 7 bases fit TRBD1. CDR3 in amino acids: CASSQGQGLRAFF. CDR3 coding DNA: TGCGCCAGCAGCCAAGGACAGGGTCTACGGGCTTTCTTT.